Listed below are T cell receptor beta chains from one sample, sequenced in a study of CD4 T cells in relation to SARS-CoV-2 and coronaviruses. The antigens for these receptors are not known. Profiled with immunoSEQ multiplex PCR; TCRdb holds only in-frame clones, not every one. The sample consists of about 18,000 clones, over 70% of them appearing once. The sequenced sample consisted of CD4+ T cells from PBMCs, cultured in vitro. The receptors shown here come from a human donor in good health. Both conserved end residues are part of each CDR3. Fields, in order: J gene, V gene, CDR3 protein.

J gene: TRBJ1-4
V gene: TRBV9
CDR3 protein: CASSVDPIGGEKLFF

J gene: TRBJ2-1
V gene: TRBV6-1
CDR3 protein: CASSDHGLAGPRNEQFF

J gene: TRBJ2-7
V gene: TRBV30
CDR3 protein: CAWSRQLSYEQYF

J gene: TRBJ2-1
V gene: TRBV28
CDR3 protein: CASSFPLAGKRDEQFF

J gene: TRBJ2-5
V gene: TRBV20-1
CDR3 protein: CSASNQETQYF

J gene: TRBJ2-7
V gene: TRBV6-6
CDR3 protein: CASSSLKYEQYF

J gene: TRBJ1-1
V gene: TRBV15
CDR3 protein: CATSGNPGDYTEAFF

J gene: TRBJ2-3
V gene: TRBV10-3
CDR3 protein: CAIRRGLAGGITDTQYF

J gene: TRBJ1-6
V gene: TRBV10-3
CDR3 protein: CAISDPQGDNSPLHF

J gene: TRBJ1-5
V gene: TRBV2
CDR3 protein: CASSPALGSFNQPQHF

J gene: TRBJ1-4
V gene: TRBV18
CDR3 protein: CASSPLPGDNEKLFF

J gene: TRBJ2-3
V gene: TRBV6-5
CDR3 protein: CASSPAGADTQYF

J gene: TRBJ2-1
V gene: TRBV7-9
CDR3 protein: CASSLDPWGKHDNEQFF

J gene: TRBJ1-3
V gene: TRBV15
CDR3 protein: CATSTRRQHSGNTIYF

J gene: TRBJ1-1
V gene: TRBV6-5
CDR3 protein: CASTQGLFRNTEAFF

J gene: TRBJ2-3
V gene: TRBV15
CDR3 protein: CATGLAPTDTQYF

J gene: TRBJ2-1
V gene: TRBV24-1
CDR3 protein: CATSDRAGGPHEQFF

J gene: TRBJ1-4
V gene: TRBV9
CDR3 protein: CASSAEGGGKLFF

J gene: TRBJ2-7
V gene: TRBV4-2
CDR3 protein: CASSQDGVYEQYF

J gene: TRBJ2-1
V gene: TRBV11-2
CDR3 protein: CASSSQTPTPFF

J gene: TRBJ1-6
V gene: TRBV4-2
CDR3 protein: CASSQTGNGAESPLHF

J gene: TRBJ1-6
V gene: TRBV19
CDR3 protein: CASSNAPGSGSSPLHF

J gene: TRBJ1-1
V gene: TRBV27
CDR3 protein: CASSNRRGWEAFF

J gene: TRBJ1-1
V gene: TRBV25-1
CDR3 protein: CASSRTGLGTEAFF

J gene: TRBJ2-3
V gene: TRBV19
CDR3 protein: CASREGQGRTDTQYF

J gene: TRBJ1-5
V gene: TRBV12-5
CDR3 protein: CASGLVLWGQGPSNQPQHF

J gene: TRBJ1-5
V gene: TRBV5-6
CDR3 protein: CASSLARNQPQHF

J gene: TRBJ1-6
V gene: TRBV3-1/TRBV3-2
CDR3 protein: CASSQDTRSPLHF

J gene: TRBJ1-2
V gene: TRBV6-5
CDR3 protein: CASTGDRAGGYTF

J gene: TRBJ2-3
V gene: TRBV5-4
CDR3 protein: CASSQDRARTQYF

J gene: TRBJ2-6
V gene: TRBV10-3
CDR3 protein: CAISEGFISSGANVLTF

J gene: TRBJ1-1
V gene: TRBV2
CDR3 protein: CASSVSEYRDRTEAFF

J gene: TRBJ1-3
V gene: TRBV3-1/TRBV3-2
CDR3 protein: CASSPIGSGNTIYF

J gene: TRBJ1-3
V gene: TRBV5-1
CDR3 protein: CASSRPITGSSGNTIYF

J gene: TRBJ2-7
V gene: TRBV7-9
CDR3 protein: CASTPGAGYEQYF

J gene: TRBJ2-1
V gene: TRBV19
CDR3 protein: CATKPVGSYNEQFF

J gene: TRBJ2-7
V gene: TRBV27
CDR3 protein: CASSSYMTYEQYF

J gene: TRBJ2-2
V gene: TRBV19
CDR3 protein: CASSSLADYRELFF

J gene: TRBJ2-7
V gene: TRBV4-2
CDR3 protein: CASSQESGFSYEQYF

J gene: TRBJ1-5
V gene: TRBV3-1/TRBV3-2
CDR3 protein: CASSQAGNSNQPQHF

J gene: TRBJ1-2
V gene: TRBV6-5
CDR3 protein: CASSYDFLYGYTF

J gene: TRBJ2-5
V gene: TRBV10-1
CDR3 protein: CASSENGGTQYF

J gene: TRBJ1-4
V gene: TRBV28
CDR3 protein: CATHSPGAVNEKLFF

J gene: TRBJ2-5
V gene: TRBV7-9
CDR3 protein: CASSRDRAKQETQYF

J gene: TRBJ1-5
V gene: TRBV24-1
CDR3 protein: CATSEAQGGSNQPQHF

J gene: TRBJ2-5
V gene: TRBV5-1
CDR3 protein: CASSLQPWETQYF

J gene: TRBJ2-7
V gene: TRBV7-9
CDR3 protein: CASSLVQGSFQSYEQYF

J gene: TRBJ2-1
V gene: TRBV4-1
CDR3 protein: CASSQEAAPSGRNNEQFF

J gene: TRBJ2-2
V gene: TRBV7-8
CDR3 protein: CASSLYIRPETGTGELFF

J gene: TRBJ1-2
V gene: TRBV5-1
CDR3 protein: CATTVPGALGYGYTF

J gene: TRBJ1-5
V gene: TRBV28
CDR3 protein: CASSLGRLSNQPQHF